The 20 T cell receptor beta chains in this list originate from one sample, sequenced in a study of T cell responses to AZD1222 COVID-19 vaccine. TCRdb keeps only in-frame clones here, not all; method: immunoSEQ multiplex PCR. The sample carries tens of thousands of clones, around nine tenths recorded once. The sample in question was peripheral blood, obtained 28 days after the second AZD1222 dose. These receptors all stem from an adult who received the AZD1222 COVID-19 vaccine.

Only a few counts were recorded for this clone. This rearrangement joins TRBV19 to TRBJ1-4; 9 bases fit TRBD1. Trimming took 5 bases from V and 0 from J; bases not matched to a gene: 4. CDR3 length: 16 amino acids. Germline CDR1 is LNHDA and CDR2 is SQIVND (reference sequence). CDR3 DNA sequence: TGTGCCAGTAGTTTACAGGGGGCGTCAACTAATGAAAAACTGTTTTTT. This gives the protein CASSLQGASTNEKLFF. Variable domain in full (rest from reference TRBV19 and TRBJ1-4): DGGITQSPKYLFRKEGQNVTLSCEQNLNHDAMYWYRQDPGQGLRLIYYSQIVNDFQKGDIAEGYSVSREKKESFPLTVTSAQKNPTAFYLCASSLQGASTNEKLFFGSGTQLSVL.

The genes are TRBV19 and TRBJ1-5; no clear D gene. The CDR3 totals 19 residues. The V end lost 3 bases, the J end lost 0 bases, and 21 bases lay between the germline ends. Germline values: CDR1 LNHDA, CDR2 SQIVND (reference sequence). In DNA form, the CDR3 reads TGTGCCAGTAGTATGGAGAATGTTGGCGCCCTTTATAGCAATCAGCCCCAGCATTTT. Protein sequence: CASSMENVGALYSNQPQHF.

CDR3 amino acids: CASSFGGRGYTF. The CDR3 bases are TGTGCCAGCAGTTTTGGGGGTCGTGGCTACACCTTC. This chain links TRBV12-3 or TRBV12-4 with TRBJ1-2; tentatively, D is TRBD1 (5 bases). The germline V and J ends were trimmed by 3 bases and 7 bases, with 9 bases remaining between them. CDR3 size: 12 residues.

This chain uses TRBV5-4 with TRBJ2-5; D is ambiguous. This CDR3 is built from 13 residues. The V end was cut by 0 bases, the J end by 9 bases, with 12 bases between. Germline assignment: CDR1 SGHNT and CDR2 YYREEE (reference sequence). The chain's CDR3 is CASSLDGVGSQYF. CDR3 nucleotide sequence: TGTGCCAGCAGCTTGGACGGAGTCGGCTCCCAGTACTTC.

V gene TRBV7-9 combines with J gene TRBJ2-1; the D gene is possibly TRBD2 (6 bases). Germline V gene data show CDR1 as SEHNR and CDR2 as FQNEAQ (reference sequence). The CDR3 sequence is 14 residues long. V gave up 5 bases and J gave up 3 bases, with 11 bases separating them. CDR3 sequence: CASSLAGSYNEQFF. The CDR3 DNA sequence: TGTGCCAGCAGCCTGGCGGGGAGCTACAATGAGCAGTTCTTC.

V usage is TRBV4-1 and J usage is TRBJ1-2, with 7 bases matching TRBD1. The V gene's germline CDR1 is MGHRA and CDR2 YSYEKL. The V gene end was trimmed by 2 bases and the J gene end by 4 bases; junction bases not matched to a gene: 16. The CDR3 is made up of 18 amino acids. The CDR3 protein is CASSQIVPREGQSYGYTF. The DNA for the CDR3 is TGCGCCAGCAGCCAAATCGTCCCGAGAGAGGGACAGAGCTATGGCTACACCTTC.

The CDR3 reads CATDNREKNTEAFF. As DNA, the CDR3 is TGTGCCACCGATAACAGGGAGAAGAACACTGAAGCTTTCTTT. V usage is TRBV10-3 and J usage is TRBJ1-1, with D possibly TRBD1 on 6 matching bases. Trimming cost V 10 bases and J 1 base, with 16 bases left between them. The length of the CDR3 is 14 residues. CDR1 and CDR2 (germline): ENHRY, SYGVKD.

This sequence joins TRBV6-1 and TRBJ2-5, with unresolved D. Per the germline V gene, CDR1 is MNHNS and CDR2 is SASEGT. Trimming removed 2 bases at V and 4 bases at J, with 11 bases between. The CDR3 sequence is 14 residues long. CDR3 in DNA: TGTGCCAGCAGTGAATTCGCTGGAAGAGAGACCCAGTACTTC. Its protein product is CASSEFAGRETQYF.

For the CDR3, the DNA is TGTGCCAGCAGTGAAGCGCTTGGCCTGCTAGGTAGAGAAAAACTGTTTTTT. It encodes CASSEALGLLGREKLFF. This sequence joins TRBV2 and TRBJ1-4; unclear D gene. Trimming stripped 0 bases from V and 8 bases from J, with 19 bases between. This CDR3 has 17 amino acids. Germline lookup yields CDR1 SNHLY and CDR2 FYNNEI. The full variable domain, with the rest looked up from reference TRBV2 and TRBJ1-4, is EPEVTQTPSHQVTQMGQEVILRCVPISNHLYFYWYRQILGQKVEFLVSFYNNEISEKSEIFDDQFSVERPDGSNFTLKIRSTKLEDSAMYFCASSEALGLLGREKLFFGSGTQLSVL.

V usage is TRBV6-1 and J usage is TRBJ2-3; tentatively, D is TRBD1 (6 bases). CDR3 length: 15 amino acids. The ends were cut back, 5 bases at V and 5 bases at J, with 17 bases in the middle. Germline V lookup: CDR1 MNHNS, CDR2 SASEGT. The CDR3 protein is CASSQHIRGQDTQYF. CDR3 in DNA: TGTGCCAGCAGTCAACATATCCGGGGACAAGATACGCAGTATTTT.

The genes are TRBV9 and TRBJ1-4; 9 bases agree with TRBD1. Germline-derived CDR1 and CDR2 are SGDLS and YYNGEE. The V and J ends lost 4 bases and 6 bases, in that order; junction bases with no gene match: 7. The CDR3 covers 15 residues. This CDR3 is CASSTRDRVYEKLFF. The CDR3 DNA reads as TGTGCCAGCAGCACCCGGGACAGGGTTTATGAAAAACTGTTTTTT.

The J gene is TRBJ1-3, the V gene TRBV6-5; no clear D gene. This CDR3 contains 16 residues. The V and J ends lost 4 bases and 0 bases respectively, with 13 bases between them. The V gene's germline CDR1 is MNHEY and CDR2 SVGAGI. CDR3 in DNA: TGTGCCAGCAGTTCCTCGCATCCGAGCTCTGGAAACACCATATATTTT. Amino acid sequence: CASSSSHPSSGNTIYF.

This rearrangement joins TRBV6-6 to TRBJ2-1, with 7 bases fitting TRBD1. V lost 6 bases and J lost 4; bases outside the gene matches: 6. The V gene's germline CDR1 is MNHNY and CDR2 SVGAGI (reference sequence). This CDR3 comprises 14 residues. Here the CDR3 DNA reads TGTGCCAGCAGGAGGGGGCGCGTGTACAATGAGCAGTTCTTC. It yields the protein CASRRGRVYNEQFF.

In its sample, this clone was seen a few times. At one end the junction does not follow the germline gene, possibly because of a read error. V usage is TRBV11-2 and J usage is TRBJ1-4; D gene uncertain. The germline CDR1 and CDR2 sequences are SGHAT and FQNNGV. CDR3 length equals 12 residues. CDR3 in amino acids: CGSSKANEKLFF. CDR3 coding DNA: TGCGGGTCATCAAAGGCTAATGAAAAACTGTTTTTT.

CDR3 loop: CASSLAGQANYGYTF. The DNA of the CDR3 is TGCGCCAGCAGCTTGGCCGGGCAGGCCAACTATGGCTACACCTTC. The V gene is TRBV5-1, the J gene TRBJ1-2; D remains ambiguous. With 0 bases removed from V and 2 bases from J, the gap between germline ends came to 11 bases. Germline loops: CDR1 SGHRS, CDR2 YFSETQ. The CDR3 covers 15 residues.

J is TRBJ1-2 and V is TRBV6-5; no firm D call. The CDR3 contains 14 residues. V lost 6 bases, J lost 5 bases, and 16 bases lay in between. CDR1 is MNHEY and CDR2 is SVGAGI in the germline V gene. Here the CDR3 reads CASSEMDRRYGYTF. The CDR3, as DNA: TGTGCCAGCAGCGAGATGGACCGGAGGTATGGCTACACCTTC.

V is TRBV29-1 and J is TRBJ2-2; TRBD1 agrees at 9 bases. CDR3 length: 14 amino acids. V was clipped by 7 bases and J by 2 bases; unmatched bases: 5. Germline values: CDR1 SQVTM, CDR2 ANQGSEA. CDR3 in amino acids: CSGKGQGNTGELFF. In DNA form, the CDR3 reads TGCAGCGGGAAGGGACAGGGTAACACCGGGGAGCTGTTTTTT.

This chain joins TRBV29-1 and TRBJ2-1, with 8 positions matching TRBD1. With 6 bases clipped from V and 7 bases from J, the junction kept 14 bases outside the gene matches. This CDR3 has 15 amino acids. Germline assignment: CDR1 SQVTM and CDR2 ANQGSEA. The CDR3 protein is CSVEIDQGAVNEQFF. DNA for the CDR3: TGCAGCGTCGAAATCGATCAGGGGGCGGTGAATGAGCAGTTCTTC.

This chain uses TRBV3-1 (or the pseudogene TRBV3-2) with TRBJ1-1; 7 nucleotides align to TRBD1. The J segment lost 4 bases and the V segment lost 4 bases, leaving 9 bases of the junction unmatched. The CDR3 length is 15 residues. The germline V gene encodes CDR1 LGHDT and CDR2 YNNKEL (reference sequence). The DNA for the CDR3 is TGTGCCAGCAGCCTTCGGGGGCAGGGGGGCACTGAAGCTTTCTTT. It is translated as CASSLRGQGGTEAFF.

This clone was seen only once. V usage is TRBV3-1 (or the pseudogene TRBV3-2) and J usage is TRBJ2-5, with D perhaps TRBD1 (6 bases). The CDR3 has 14 residues. Germline-derived CDR1 and CDR2 are LGHDT and YNNKEL (reference sequence). V was pared by 4 bases and J by 1 base, with 10 bases between. CDR3 sequence reads: CASSLWGPQETQYF. The DNA for the CDR3 is TGTGCCAGCAGCCTCTGGGGGCCCCAAGAGACCCAGTACTTC.